This TCR beta chain stems from a study of shared clonotypes between healthy human individuals. Study-level information: Those who served as donors were a couple of women and a few men between the ages of 18 and 49. Study-level results: Although depth was large, rarefaction showed that sequencing of the sorted subsets was incomplete. Non-shared clonotypes displayed generation probabilities falling below those of clonotypes present in all four donors.

TCRdb's copy holds only in-frame clones and misses some; the assay was immunoSEQ multiplex PCR. This sample has 1,400,000 or so clones, with about 98.5% found just once. The CDR3 spans 14 residues. CDR1 is SGHRS, CDR2 YFSETQ, per germline. V gave up 0 bases and J gave up 2 bases, with 8 bases separating them. Remarks on this clone: What it recognizes is unknown.

Splitting the CD4+ cells yielded a CD45RA+ naive subset and a CD45RA-negative memory subset. The chain joins TRBV5-1 to TRBJ2-5; D remains ambiguous. The specimen was naive CD4+ T cells sorted from blood. Subset specified: CD45RA+ positively selected. The clonotype was recovered from a man younger than 45 in good health. For the CDR3, the DNA is TGCGCCAGCAGCTTGGGTCACAGACAAGAGACCCAGTACTTC. Its protein product is CASSLGHRQETQYF.